This T cell receptor (beta chain) derives from a study of T-cell reconstitution after alpha-beta-depleted transplantation in children. The study's findings and limits: Newly produced T cells mostly accounted for T-cell counts and diversity one year post-transplant. Certain patients had high TCRbeta diversity at day 60, and it came from recipient T cells and thymic progenitors that survived. Two months or so post-transplant, alpha-beta T cells reportedly derived from several hundred expanded graft clones.

Unique molecular identifiers featured in how the TCRbeta library was prepared. One entry per CDR3 protein results from TCRdb running MiXCR on the PCR reads. The sample has about 610,000 distinct CDR3 sequences, more than 20% seen once. The CDR3 length is 15 residues. CDR1 and CDR2 (germline): MNHNS, SASEGT. V was cut by 6 bases and J by 1 base, with 13 bases left in between. Notes on this clonotype: Its antigen is unknown.

This clonotype was sampled from a boy younger than two with Wiskott-Aldrich syndrome, due to receive a stem cell transplant. The input for sequencing was PBMCs, taken before TCRalphabeta/CD19-depleted stem cell transplant. V usage is TRBV6-1 and J usage is TRBJ1-5, with a weak D call TRBD1 (5 bases). The CDR3 region is CASRRDGESNQPQHF. For the CDR3, the DNA is TGTGCCAGCAGACGGGACGGCGAAAGCAATCAGCCCCAGCATTTT.